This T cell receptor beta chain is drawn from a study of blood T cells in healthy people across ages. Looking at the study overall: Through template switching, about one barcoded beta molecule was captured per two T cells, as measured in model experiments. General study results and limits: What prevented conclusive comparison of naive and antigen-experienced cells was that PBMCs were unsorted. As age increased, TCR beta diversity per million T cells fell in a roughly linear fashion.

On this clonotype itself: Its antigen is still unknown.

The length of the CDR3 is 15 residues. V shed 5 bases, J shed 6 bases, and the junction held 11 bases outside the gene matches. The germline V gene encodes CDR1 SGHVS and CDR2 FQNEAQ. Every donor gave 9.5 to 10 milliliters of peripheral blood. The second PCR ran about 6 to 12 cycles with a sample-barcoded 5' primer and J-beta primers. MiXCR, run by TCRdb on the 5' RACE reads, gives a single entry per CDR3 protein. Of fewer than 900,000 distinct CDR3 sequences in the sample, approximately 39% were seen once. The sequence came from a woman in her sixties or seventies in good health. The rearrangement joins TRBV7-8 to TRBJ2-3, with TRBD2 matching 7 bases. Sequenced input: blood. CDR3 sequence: CASSAREASFDTQYF. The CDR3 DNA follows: TGTGCCAGCAGCGCCCGGGAGGCCTCCTTTGATACGCAGTATTTT.